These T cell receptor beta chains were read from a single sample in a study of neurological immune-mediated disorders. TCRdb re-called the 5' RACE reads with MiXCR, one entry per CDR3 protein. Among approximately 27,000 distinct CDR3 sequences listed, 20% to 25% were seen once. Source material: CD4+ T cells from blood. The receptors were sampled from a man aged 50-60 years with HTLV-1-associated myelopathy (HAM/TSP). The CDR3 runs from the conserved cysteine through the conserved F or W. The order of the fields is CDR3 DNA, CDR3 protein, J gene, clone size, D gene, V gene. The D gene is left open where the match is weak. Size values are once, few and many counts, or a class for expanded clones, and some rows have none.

DNA: TGTGCCAGCAGCCCAGTCGGAGGGGCCCGAACCTATAATTCACCCCTCCACTTT
CDR3: CASSPVGGARTYNSPLHF
J: TRBJ1-6
size: many
D: .
V: TRBV7-8

DNA: TGCGCCAGCAGCCCGGGGACAGGCTTCAATCAGCCCCAGCATTTT
CDR3: CASSPGTGFNQPQHF
J: TRBJ1-5
size: once
D: TRBD1
V: TRBV5-1

DNA: TGTGCCAGCAGCCCCCCCGGAAATAGAGGTGGCTACACCTTC
CDR3: CASSPPGNRGGYTF
J: TRBJ1-2
size: .
D: .
V: TRBV7-2

DNA: TGTGCCAGCAGTTACCGCAGGGGGACAGGGCAAGAGACCCAGTACTTC
CDR3: CASSYRRGTGQETQYF
J: TRBJ2-5
size: many
D: TRBD1
V: TRBV6-6

DNA: TGTGCCAGCAGCTTAACGGGGGCGCGTTCCTACGAGCAGTACTTC
CDR3: CASSLTGARSYEQYF
J: TRBJ2-7
size: few
D: .
V: TRBV7-2

DNA: TGCAGTGCTAGAGGTCACCGGGACGTCAAAGAGACCCAGTACTTC
CDR3: CSARGHRDVKETQYF
J: TRBJ2-5
size: many
D: .
V: TRBV20-1

DNA: TGTGCCAGCAGCCCCATGAACACCGGGGAGCTGTTTTTT
CDR3: CASSPMNTGELFF
J: TRBJ2-2
size: many
D: .
V: TRBV9

DNA: TGCAGCCCGAAGACTAGCGGGGGGGTTGGAGATACGCAGTATTTT
CDR3: CSPKTSGGVGDTQYF
J: TRBJ2-3
size: many
D: TRBD2
V: TRBV29-1

DNA: TGCGCCAGCAGCTTCATCTCACAGGGGATAGTTAACTACGAGCAGTACTTC
CDR3: CASSFISQGIVNYEQYF
J: TRBJ2-7
size: .
D: TRBD1
V: TRBV5-1

DNA: TGTGCCAGCAGTTCCTGGGAGCTACAAAAAAACATTCAGTACTTC
CDR3: CASSSWELQKNIQYF
J: TRBJ2-4
size: many
D: .
V: TRBV12-3/TRBV12-4

DNA: TGCAGCGTAGGGGGTATGAGCAGGGTGGATACGCAGTATTTT
CDR3: CSVGGMSRVDTQYF
J: TRBJ2-3
size: .
D: .
V: TRBV29-1

DNA: TGTGCCAGTACCCCCCGGGACAGGGGCACAGATACGCAGTATTTT
CDR3: CASTPRDRGTDTQYF
J: TRBJ2-3
size: many
D: TRBD1
V: TRBV19

DNA: TGCGCCAGCAGTCGGGACGGCTTCCAAGAGACCCAGTACTTC
CDR3: CASSRDGFQETQYF
J: TRBJ2-5
size: .
D: .
V: TRBV5-1

DNA: TGCGCCAGCAGCTTGGGCGCAGGGGGGATTGATGAGCAGTTCTTC
CDR3: CASSLGAGGIDEQFF
J: TRBJ2-1
size: many
D: .
V: TRBV5-1

DNA: TGCGCCAGCAGCCGGGGGCCGGACCCCTCCTACGAGCAGTACTTC
CDR3: CASSRGPDPSYEQYF
J: TRBJ2-7
size: many
D: .
V: TRBV5-1

DNA: TGTGCCAGCAGCTTGTTGGCGGAGAACACTGAAGCTTTCTTT
CDR3: CASSLLAENTEAFF
J: TRBJ1-1
size: .
D: .
V: TRBV5-5

DNA: TGTGCCAGCAGCTTGTTCGGGCAGGGAACTGAAGCTTTCTTT
CDR3: CASSLFGQGTEAFF
J: TRBJ1-1
size: many
D: .
V: TRBV5-5

DNA: TGTGCCAGCAGCCGCGGGACAGGGGGCCTGTCGACCCAGTACTTC
CDR3: CASSRGTGGLSTQYF
J: TRBJ2-5
size: few
D: TRBD1
V: TRBV27

DNA: TGTGCCAGCAAACACGGGACAGCTAATCAGCCCCAGCATTTT
CDR3: CASKHGTANQPQHF
J: TRBJ1-5
size: once
D: TRBD1
V: TRBV6-6

DNA: TGCGCCAGCAGCGCCCTCGGGGCCGCCAGGGGGGAGCTGTTTTTT
CDR3: CASSALGAARGELFF
J: TRBJ2-2
size: many
D: .
V: TRBV4-1

DNA: TGCAGTGCTAGAGACAGGGGGCACGGTGGCTACACCTTC
CDR3: CSARDRGHGGYTF
J: TRBJ1-2
size: many
D: TRBD1
V: TRBV20-1

DNA: TGTGCCACCAGTGACCCTGGACAGAAAGAAGCTTTCTTT
CDR3: CATSDPGQKEAFF
J: TRBJ1-1
size: many
D: .
V: TRBV24-1

DNA: TGCAGCGCCCAGGGACAGGGGAACACTGAAGCTTTCTTT
CDR3: CSAQGQGNTEAFF
J: TRBJ1-1
size: .
D: TRBD1
V: TRBV29-1

DNA: TGCGCCAGCAGCTCCAGACCAGGGGTGGCTAATGAAAAACTGTTTTTT
CDR3: CASSSRPGVANEKLFF
J: TRBJ1-4
size: many
D: .
V: TRBV5-1

DNA: TGCGCCAGCAGCTTGGGGGCAGAACTGAATTCACCCCTCCACTTT
CDR3: CASSLGAELNSPLHF
J: TRBJ1-6
size: many
D: .
V: TRBV5-1

DNA: TGTGCCACCAGCTCCCAGCAGGGTGGCGATACGCAGTATTTT
CDR3: CATSSQQGGDTQYF
J: TRBJ2-3
size: many
D: .
V: TRBV15

DNA: TGCAGTGCTAGGCGGGAACGGATAATGAACACTGAAGCTTTCTTT
CDR3: CSARRERIMNTEAFF
J: TRBJ1-1
size: many
D: .
V: TRBV20-1

DNA: TGCAGTGCGAATCCCCCCATGACAGGCATCCAAGAGACCCAGTACTTC
CDR3: CSANPPMTGIQETQYF
J: TRBJ2-5
size: many
D: .
V: TRBV20-1

DNA: TGTGCCATCAGTGAGAGGGGGGGGGCCCCCAATGAGCAGTTCTTC
CDR3: CAISERGGAPNEQFF
J: TRBJ2-1
size: many
D: .
V: TRBV10-3

DNA: TGTGCCATCAGTGATGGGGGACAGGGTGGAAGAGAAAAACTGTTTTTT
CDR3: CAISDGGQGGREKLFF
J: TRBJ1-4
size: many
D: TRBD1
V: TRBV10-3

DNA: TGTGCTAGCAGCTCACAGGGTAACACTGAAGCTTGCTTT
CDR3: CASSSQGNTEACF
J: TRBJ1-1
size: .
D: .
V: TRBV11-1

DNA: TGCGCCAGCAGCTTGGGATACTACGAGCAGTACTTC
CDR3: CASSLGYYEQYF
J: TRBJ2-7
size: many
D: .
V: TRBV5-1